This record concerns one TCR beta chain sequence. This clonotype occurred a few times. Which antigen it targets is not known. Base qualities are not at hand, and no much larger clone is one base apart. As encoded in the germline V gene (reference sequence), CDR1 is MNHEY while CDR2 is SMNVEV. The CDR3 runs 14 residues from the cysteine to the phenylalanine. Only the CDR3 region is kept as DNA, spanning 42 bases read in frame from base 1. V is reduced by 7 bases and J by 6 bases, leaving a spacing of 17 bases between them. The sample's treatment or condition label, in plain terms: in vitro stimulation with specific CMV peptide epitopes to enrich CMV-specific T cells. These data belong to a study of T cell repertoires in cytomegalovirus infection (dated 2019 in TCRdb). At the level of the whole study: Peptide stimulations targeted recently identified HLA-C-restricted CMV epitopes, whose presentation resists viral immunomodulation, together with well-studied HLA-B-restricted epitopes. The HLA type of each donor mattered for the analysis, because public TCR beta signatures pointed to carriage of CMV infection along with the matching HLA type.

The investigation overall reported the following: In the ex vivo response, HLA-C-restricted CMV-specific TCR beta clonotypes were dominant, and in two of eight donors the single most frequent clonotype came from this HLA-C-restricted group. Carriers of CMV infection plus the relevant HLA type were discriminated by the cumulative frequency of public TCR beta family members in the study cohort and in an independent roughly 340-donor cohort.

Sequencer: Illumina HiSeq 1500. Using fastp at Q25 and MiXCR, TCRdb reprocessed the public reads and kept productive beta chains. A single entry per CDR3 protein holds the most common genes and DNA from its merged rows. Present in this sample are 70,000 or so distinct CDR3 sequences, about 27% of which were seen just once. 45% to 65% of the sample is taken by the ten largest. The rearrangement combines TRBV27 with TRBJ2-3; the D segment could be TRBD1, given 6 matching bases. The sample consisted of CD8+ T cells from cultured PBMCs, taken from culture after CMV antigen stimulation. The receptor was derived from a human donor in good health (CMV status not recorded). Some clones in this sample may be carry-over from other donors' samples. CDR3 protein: CASTRGGGWDTQYF. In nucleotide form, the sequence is TGTGCCAGCACCAGAGGTGGGGGCTGGGATACGCAGTATTTT.